These 27 T cell receptor beta chains came from one sample sequenced in a study of cytomegalovirus exposure and HLA in healthy donors. The PCR made use of 60 Vbeta and 13 Jbeta primers. Clones were read by immunoSEQ multiplex PCR, and TCRdb kept only the in-frame ones, dropping some. The sample lists some 110,000 clones, around three quarters occurring once. The sample comprised PBMCs. These receptors were collected from a man between 45 and 60 years old in good health and CMV-seropositive.

The chain is built from TRBV6-5 and TRBJ1-5; D is possibly TRBD1 (5 bases). This CDR3 spans 15 amino acids. Germline V gene sequence: CDR1 MNHEY, CDR2 SVGAGI. The V and J ends lost 2 bases and 3 bases respectively, with 11 bases between them. CDR3 residues: CASSYRGDNNQPQHF. The CDR3 DNA sequence: TGTGCCAGCAGTTACCGGGGGGATAACAATCAGCCCCAGCATTTT.

This clone was observed a handful of times. This chain uses TRBV5-1 with TRBJ1-1, with D uncertain. Germline V gives CDR1 SGHRS, CDR2 YFSETQ. Trimming cost V 0 bases and J 11 bases, with 11 bases left between them. This CDR3 has 12 amino acids. CDR3 loop: CASSLEFRVAFF. DNA of the CDR3: TGCGCCAGCAGCTTGGAATTTAGAGTTGCTTTCTTT.

The chain is built from TRBV5-1 and TRBJ2-5; 9 bases line up with TRBD1. Germline CDR1 and CDR2: SGHRS and YFSETQ. CDR3 length equals 16 residues. V trimming: 2 bases; J trimming: 1 base; junction bases outside the gene matches: 6. This CDR3 is CASSFVDRGIQETQYF. Written as DNA, the CDR3 is TGCGCCAGCAGCTTCGTGGACAGGGGCATCCAAGAGACCCAGTACTTC.

The chain is built from TRBV6-1 and TRBJ1-3, with a weak D call TRBD1 (5 bases). V was trimmed by 3 bases and J by 2 bases, leaving 11 bases between them. In germline, CDR1 is MNHNS, CDR2 SASEGT. The CDR3 spans 15 residues. The CDR3 coding sequence is TGTGCCAGCAGTGAGGGCAGGGTACCTGGAAACACCATATATTTT. Amino acids: CASSEGRVPGNTIYF.

This clone occurred a few times. The chain links TRBV6-1 to TRBJ1-1; D is perhaps TRBD1 (5 bases). The germline CDR1 and CDR2 sequences are MNHNS and SASEGT. CDR3 length: 15 residues. Between the trimmed V and J ends, which lost 6 bases and 4 bases, there was a span of 18 bases. CDR3 amino acids: CASRPSPGESTEAFF. DNA of the CDR3: TGTGCCAGCAGACCCTCGCCGGGGGAGAGCACTGAAGCTTTCTTT.

CDR3 loop: CASRDPGTSSSYEQYF. Here the CDR3 DNA reads TGTGCCAGCAGGGACCCCGGGACTAGCAGTTCCTACGAGCAGTACTTC. This chain uses TRBV2 with TRBJ2-7; 9 nucleotides agree with TRBD2. There are 16 residues in the CDR3. Per the germline V gene, CDR1 is SNHLY and CDR2 is FYNNEI. V lost 6 bases to trimming and J lost 1 base; unmatched junction nucleotides: 10.

V and J are TRBV2 and TRBJ2-7, with a weak D call TRBD1 (6 bases). V lost 10 bases and J lost 11, with 24 bases in between. CDR1 and CDR2 (germline): SNHLY, FYNNEI. There are 13 residues in the CDR3. CDR3 sequence: CAIGDGQSPREYF. The CDR3 DNA sequence: TGTGCCATCGGAGATGGACAGTCCCCTAGGGAGTACTTC.

With respect to this clone: The limits of the CDR3 on the DNA are not certain, so only TCRdb's listed CDR3 is given. This chain joins TRBV27 and TRBJ2-7; TRBD1, as called in the table, went unchecked against the DNA. The germline CDR1 and CDR2 sequences are MNHEY and SMNVEV (reference sequence). The CDR3 comprises 13 residues, both ends counted. This CDR3 is CASSFGQGAPLNF.

This clone was counted between two and nine times. The chain uses TRBV5-1 and TRBJ2-5, with D maybe TRBD2 (6 bases). This CDR3 comprises 14 residues. V lost 4 bases to trimming and J lost 2 bases, with 12 bases between them. CDR1 SGHRS and CDR2 YFSETQ come from the germline V gene. In DNA, the CDR3 is TGCGCCAGCAGCAATACCGGGGGACAAGAGACCCAGTACTTC. As protein: CASSNTGGQETQYF. The full variable domain, rest sourced from reference TRBV5-1 and TRBJ2-5, is KAGVTQTPRYLIKTRGQQVTLSCSPISGHRSVSWYQQTPGQGLQFLFEYFSETQRNKGNFPGRFSGRQFSNSRSEMNVSTLELGDSALYLCASSNTGGQETQYFGPGTRLLVL.

The chain uses TRBV6-1 and TRBJ2-3; 11 nucleotides line up with TRBD2. Trimming at V came to 4 bases and at J to 5 bases, leaving 11 bases not matched to a gene. Germline CDR1 and CDR2: MNHNS and SASEGT. This CDR3 region has 17 residues. CDR3 coding DNA: TGTGCCAGCAGTGCCTCTAGCGGGGGGTTCTACGGAGATACGCAGTATTTT. Its protein is CASSASSGGFYGDTQYF.

V usage is TRBV28 and J usage is TRBJ1-2; perhaps TRBD1 as D (6 bases). This CDR3 contains 14 residues. CDR1 and CDR2 (germline): MDHEN, SYDVKM. The V end lost 4 bases, the J end lost 5 bases, and 14 bases lay between the germline ends. CDR3 sequence reads: CASSSPPTGYGYTF. CDR3 in DNA: TGTGCCAGCAGTTCCCCACCGACAGGTTATGGCTACACCTTC.

Remarks on this clone: Other DNA sequences within the sample encode an identical CDR3. This sequence joins TRBV30 and TRBJ2-3; 8 nucleotides match TRBD2. Losses at the gene ends were 8 bases for V and 4 bases for J; bases not matched to a gene: 2. CDR3 length: 11 residues. Germline-derived CDR1 and CDR2 are GTSNPN and SVGIG (reference sequence). In DNA, the CDR3 is TGTGCCCTCGGGGGGGCAGATACGCAGTATTTT. It encodes CALGGADTQYF.

The V call is TRBV6-5, the J call TRBJ1-1; maybe TRBD1 (6 bases). The CDR3 runs to 16 residues. V lost 0 bases to trimming and J lost 4 bases, with 15 bases between them. Per the germline V gene, CDR1 is MNHEY and CDR2 is SVGAGI. The CDR3 DNA reads as TGTGCCAGCAGTTACTCTCAGGGTATCAGGGGCACTGAAGCTTTCTTT. Residues: CASSYSQGIRGTEAFF.

The chain combines TRBV29-1 with TRBJ1-4, with D uncertain. The length of the CDR3 is 14 residues. Trimming stripped 1 base from V and 8 bases from J, with 14 bases between. From germline, CDR1 is SQVTM and CDR2 ANQGSEA. CDR3 amino acids: CSVEVSGGNEKLFF. CDR3 nucleotide sequence: TGCAGCGTTGAAGTGTCAGGAGGGAACGAAAAACTGTTTTTT.

This clone occurred a few times. Other nucleotide sequences from this sample produce the same CDR3. This sequence joins TRBV7-2 and TRBJ2-5, with a tentative D call TRBD2 (5 bases). Germline values: CDR1 SGHTA, CDR2 FQGNSA. This CDR3 is built from 12 residues. Trimming took off 1 base at V and 5 bases at J, with 5 bases between the two ends. As DNA, the CDR3 is TGTGCCAGCAGCTTAGGGAGGGAGACCCAGTACTTC. The encoded protein is CASSLGRETQYF.

The chain carries TRBV5-1 and TRBJ1-4; TRBD1 might be the D (5 bases). Per the germline V gene, CDR1 is SGHRS and CDR2 is YFSETQ. The CDR3 spans 16 residues. Trimming pared 2 bases from V and 2 bases from J, leaving 13 bases between. CDR3 DNA sequence: TGCGCCAGCAGCTTAAGGGATTCAGGGACTAATGAAAAACTGTTTTTT. It is translated as CASSLRDSGTNEKLFF.

This clone occurred a few times. The chain carries TRBV28 and TRBJ2-7; D is possibly TRBD1 (6 bases). CDR3 length: 13 amino acids. Per the germline V gene, CDR1 is MDHEN and CDR2 is SYDVKM. Trimming took 5 bases from V and 3 from J, leaving 11 bases between them. This CDR3 reads CASSPGHLYEQYF. DNA of the CDR3: TGTGCCAGCAGTCCGGGACACCTCTACGAGCAGTACTTC.

The chain employs TRBV19 and TRBJ1-5, with D possibly being TRBD1 (6 bases). The CDR3 contains 13 residues. Germline CDR1 reads LNHDA; CDR2 reads SQIVND (reference sequence). Deletions cut 11 bases from V and 5 bases from J, with 16 bases between. The DNA of the CDR3 is TGTGCCTCATCAACAGGGATGGATCAGCCCCAGCATTTT. Protein sequence: CASSTGMDQPQHF.

The chain carries TRBV6-5 and TRBJ2-5, with 9 bases fitting TRBD2. The CDR3 contains 16 residues. Per germline, CDR1 MNHEY and CDR2 SVGAGI. The junction had 6 bases not matched to a gene; V was cut back by 0 bases and J by 4 bases. As DNA, the CDR3 is TGTGCCAGCAGTTACTCAAGCGGGGGGTCTCGAGAGACCCAGTACTTC. Translation gives CASSYSSGGSRETQYF.

This clone occurred once. The genes are TRBV6-6 and TRBJ1-3; 10 bases are a match to TRBD1. V was clipped by 8 bases and J by 7 bases; unmatched bases: 8. The CDR3 totals 14 residues. CDR1 is MNHNY and CDR2 is SVGAGI in the germline V gene (reference sequence). CDR3 loop: CASGGQGMANTIYF. The CDR3 DNA reads TGTGCCAGCGGGGGACAGGGGATGGCGAACACCATATATTTT.

This sequence joins TRBV19 and TRBJ2-6; TRBD1 matches 11 bases. Trimming at V came to 6 bases and at J to 3 bases, leaving 7 bases not matched to a gene. Germline V gives CDR1 LNHDA, CDR2 SQIVND (reference sequence). The CDR3 length is 17 residues. The CDR3 sequence is CASSPSGTGGGANVLTF. Here the CDR3 DNA reads TGTGCCAGTAGCCCATCCGGGACAGGGGGTGGGGCCAACGTCCTGACTTTC.

This clone has a handful of counts. The V gene is TRBV5-1, the J gene TRBJ1-1; D gene uncertain. This CDR3 contains 15 residues. Trimming left V 1 base short and J 2 bases short, with 12 bases between. Germline CDR1 is SGHRS and CDR2 is YFSETQ. The DNA of the CDR3 is TGCGCCAGCAGCTTGATGGCCTCGGGAAACACTGAAGCTTTCTTT. It translates to CASSLMASGNTEAFF. The full variable domain, completed using reference TRBV5-1 and TRBJ1-1, is KAGVTQTPRYLIKTRGQQVTLSCSPISGHRSVSWYQQTPGQGLQFLFEYFSETQRNKGNFPGRFSGRQFSNSRSEMNVSTLELGDSALYLCASSLMASGNTEAFFGQGTRLTVV.

J is TRBJ2-3 and V is TRBV5-1; possibly TRBD1 for D (5 bases). The CDR3 has 16 amino acids. In germline, CDR1 is SGHRS, CDR2 YFSETQ. The V end lost 6 bases, the J end lost 0 bases, and 17 bases lay between the germline ends. CDR3 amino acids: CASNGGATTSTDTQYF. CDR3 sequence (DNA): TGCGCCAGCAATGGTGGGGCTACAACTAGCACAGATACGCAGTATTTT.

This rearrangement joins TRBV6-5 to TRBJ1-6; 7 bases line up with TRBD1. CDR3 length: 14 amino acids. The germline CDR1 and CDR2 sequences are MNHEY and SVGAGI. V gave up 5 bases and J gave up 8 bases; unmatched junction bases: 6. DNA for the CDR3: TGTGCCAGCAGTACGACAGGGCGTGATTCACCCCTCCACTTT. Amino acids: CASSTTGRDSPLHF.

This clone was found once. This chain joins TRBV2 and TRBJ1-2, with 10 bases identical to TRBD1. V lost 5 bases and J lost 8; bases outside the gene matches: 8. The CDR3 is 14 residues long. Germline V lookup: CDR1 SNHLY, CDR2 FYNNEI. The CDR3 region is CASSSPGQGLGYTF. For the CDR3, the DNA is TGTGCCAGCAGTAGTCCGGGACAGGGGTTGGGCTACACCTTC.

V and J are TRBV28 and TRBJ1-6, with 7 bases that match TRBD1. Germline V lookup: CDR1 MDHEN, CDR2 SYDVKM. The CDR3 is made up of 16 amino acids. J was trimmed by 4 bases and V by 2 bases; bases with no gene match: 5. For the CDR3, the DNA is TGTGCCAGCAGTTTAGGGACAGCCCTTTATAATTCACCCCTCCACTTT. Its translation: CASSLGTALYNSPLHF.

The J gene is TRBJ2-5, the V gene TRBV30, with TRBD1 identical over 7 bases. CDR3 length equals 13 residues. The junction had 3 bases not matched to a gene; V was cut back by 1 base and J by 4 bases. Germline V gene sequence: CDR1 GTSNPN, CDR2 SVGIG (reference sequence). CDR3 bases: TGTGCCTGGAGTGCCCGACAGGGAGAGACCCAGTACTTC. Translating gives CAWSARQGETQYF.